Each of the 17 T cell receptor beta chains below was sequenced from the same sample in a study of blood T cell repertoires in COVID-19. Assay used: immunoSEQ multiplex PCR; TCRdb lists only in-frame clones, some missing. The sample has under 300,000 clones, 70% to 90% seen once. Sequencing was carried out using peripheral blood. The receptor set was obtained from a woman in her seventies with active or convalescent COVID-19.

This chain connects TRBV14 to TRBJ2-7, with 9 bases lining up with TRBD2. The V segment lost 5 bases and the J segment 2 bases; nucleotides outside the gene matches: 7. Germline V gene lookup returns CDR1 SGHDN and CDR2 FVKESK. This CDR3 is 15 amino acids long. Written as DNA, the CDR3 is TGTGCCAGCAGCTCCGCAGCGGGGGGCACCTACGAGCAGTACTTC. Translating gives CASSSAAGGTYEQYF.

The V call is TRBV9, the J call TRBJ1-1; TRBD1 matches at 9 bases. The CDR3 length is 14 residues. The V and J ends lost 4 bases and 5 bases, in that order; junction bases with no gene match: 6. Per the germline V gene, CDR1 is SGDLS and CDR2 is YYNGEE. DNA for the CDR3: TGTGCCAGCAGCTTACGACAGGGGGGGACTGAAGCTTTCTTT. Its translation is CASSLRQGGTEAFF.

As for this clone: A much larger clone is a single base away; this may be a read error. The rearrangement links TRBV6-4 to TRBJ1-5; 7 nucleotides match TRBD1. The V gene's germline CDR1 is MRHNA and CDR2 SNTAGT. This CDR3 spans 14 amino acids. The J segment lost 2 bases and the V segment lost 5 bases, leaving 3 bases of the junction unmatched. DNA of the CDR3: TGTGCCAGCAGTCCCACAGGGGGCAATCAGCCCCAGCATTTT. Translation gives CASSPTGGNQPQHF.

This chain uses TRBV20-1 with TRBJ2-7; D is unresolved. CDR3 length: 11 residues. V was trimmed by 5 bases and J by 3 bases, leaving 8 bases between them. Germline CDR1 and CDR2: DFQATT and SNEGSKA (reference sequence). CDR3 coding DNA: TGCAGTGCTGTAATCGGCTACGAGCAGTACTTC. This translates into CSAVIGYEQYF.

The chain joins TRBV6-2 or TRBV6-3 to TRBJ1-2, with TRBD1 as a possible D gene (5 bases). The CDR3 covers 12 residues. The ends were cut back, 4 bases at V and 8 bases at J, with 11 bases in the middle. Germline V CDR1 and CDR2: MNHEY, SVGEGT. The CDR3 DNA sequence: TGTGCCAGCAGTTCACCAGGGTCCGGCTACACCTTC. It yields the protein CASSSPGSGYTF.

The gene calls are TRBV5-1 and TRBJ1-3; D remains unclear. This CDR3 has 18 amino acids. Germline values: CDR1 SGHRS, CDR2 YFSETQ. Trimming took 0 bases from V and 4 from J, leaving 20 bases between them. The CDR3 sequence: CASSLVRATSREGNTIYF. CDR3 DNA: TGCGCCAGCAGCTTGGTCAGAGCGACCAGTCGGGAAGGAAACACCATATATTTT.

V is TRBV10-3 and J is TRBJ1-2; D unclear. V gave up 4 bases and J gave up 0 bases, with 12 bases separating them. This CDR3 region has 15 residues. The germline CDR1 and CDR2 sequences are ENHRY and SYGVKD. The CDR3 reads CAISALSQTNYGYTF. CDR3 nucleotides: TGTGCCATCAGTGCTTTGTCACAGACTAACTATGGCTACACCTTC.

The chain has TRBV7-2 and TRBJ1-3; no clear D. There are 13 residues in the CDR3. Germline CDR1 reads SGHTA; CDR2 reads FQGNSA. The V end was cut by 4 bases, the J end by 10 bases, with 14 bases between. CDR3 residues: CASSYGLSGTIYF. CDR3 coding DNA: TGTGCCAGCAGCTACGGACTATCTGGGACCATATATTTT. Full variable domain (outside the CDR3, taken from reference TRBV7-2 and TRBJ1-3): GAGVSQSPSNKVTEKGKDVELRCDPISGHTALYWYRQSLGQGLEFLIYFQGNSAPDKSGLPSDRFSAERTGGSVSTLTIQRTQQEDSAVYLCASSYGLSGTIYFGEGSWLTVV.

This chain joins TRBV21-1 and TRBJ2-7; the table's D call of TRBD1 was not tested on the DNA. TRBV21-1 is a pseudogene. This CDR3 comprises 14 residues. The CDR3, as DNA: TGTGCCAGCAGCACTAACAGGCTTGCCTACGAGCAGTACTTC. Its translation is CASSTNRLAYEQYF.

This sequence joins TRBV5-6 and TRBJ1-2, with D unresolved. From germline, CDR1 is SGHDT and CDR2 YYEEEE. The CDR3 contains 11 residues. The ends were cut back, 3 bases at V and 5 bases at J, with 5 bases in the middle. The CDR3 DNA sequence: TGTGCCAGCAGCTCCAGGTATGGCTACACCTTC. This encodes CASSSRYGYTF.

The CDR3, as DNA: TGCAGCGTTCCTGTATGGGGCAGGGCAGAGAACACTGAAGCTTTCTTT. Its protein product is CSVPVWGRAENTEAFF. The chain recombines TRBV29-1 with TRBJ1-1; a possible D gene is TRBD1 (5 bases). The CDR3 loop spans 16 amino acids. Looked up from germline, CDR1 is SQVTM and CDR2 is ANQGSEA. With 5 bases removed from V and 1 base from J, the gap between germline ends came to 20 bases.

The DNA for the CDR3 is TGTGCCAGCAGCTTAAGCGACAGCAGCTCCTACGAGCAGTACTTC. Protein product: CASSLSDSSSYEQYF. V and J are TRBV11-2 and TRBJ2-7, with D tentatively TRBD1 (5 bases). V lost 2 bases to trimming and J lost 0 bases, with 11 bases between them. Germline V gives CDR1 SGHAT, CDR2 FQNNGV. The CDR3 consists of 15 residues. The entire variable domain, with the rest obtained from reference TRBV11-2 and TRBJ2-7, is as follows: EAGVAQSPRYKIIEKRQSVAFWCNPISGHATLYWYQQILGQGPKLLIQFQNNGVVDDSQLPKDRFSAERLKGVDSTLKIQPAKLEDSAVYLCASSLSDSSSYEQYFGPGTRLTVT.

V usage is TRBV6-2 or TRBV6-3 and J usage is TRBJ2-2; D is unclear. Germline lookup yields CDR1 MNHEY and CDR2 SVGEGT. This CDR3 spans 13 amino acids. The germline V and J ends were trimmed by 6 bases and 3 bases, with 8 bases remaining between them. CDR3 loop: CASSQTYTGELFF. CDR3 bases: TGTGCCAGCAGCCAAACATACACCGGGGAGCTGTTTTTT.

The chain joins TRBV4-1 to TRBJ2-3; 9 positions agree with TRBD2. The V segment lost 0 bases and the J segment 2 bases; nucleotides outside the gene matches: 3. This CDR3 has 16 residues. Per the germline V gene, CDR1 is MGHRA and CDR2 is YSYEKL. The CDR3 DNA reads as TGCGCCAGCAGCCAAGATAGACTAGCGGTCACAGATACGCAGTATTTT. Residues: CASSQDRLAVTDTQYF.

The V gene is TRBV10-2, the J gene TRBJ1-2, with D unresolved. Per the germline V gene, CDR1 is WSHSY and CDR2 is SAAADI. Trimming shortened V by 7 bases and J by 0 bases, and 3 bases separated the two germline ends. CDR3 length: 11 amino acids. The chain's CDR3 is CASTANYGYTF. In nucleotides, the CDR3 is TGCGCCAGCACAGCTAACTATGGCTACACCTTC.

CDR3: CASSEAGESSYNEQFF. CDR3 DNA: TGCGCCAGCAGTGAAGCGGGGGAGAGCTCCTACAATGAGCAGTTCTTC. V and J are TRBV10-2 and TRBJ2-1; TRBD2 matches at 8 bases. The V and J ends lost 3 bases and 0 bases, in that order; junction bases with no gene match: 4. CDR1 is WSHSY, CDR2 SAAADI, per germline. This CDR3 comprises 16 residues.

The chain carries TRBV7-9 and TRBJ2-1; 11 bases match TRBD2. The CDR3 totals 16 residues. The germline V gene has CDR1 SEHNR and CDR2 FQNEAQ (reference sequence). The junction had 8 bases not matched to a gene; V was cut back by 5 bases and J by 5 bases. This chain's CDR3 is CASSLIAGGINNEQFF. Written as DNA, the CDR3 is TGTGCCAGCAGCCTGATAGCGGGGGGGATAAACAATGAGCAGTTCTTC.